The entry below describes one TCR beta chain. Its antigen is currently unknown. This may come from a read error, since a much larger clone is one base off. A J-beta primer mix and a sample-barcoded 5' primer were used in a second PCR of about 7 to 12 cycles. TCRdb reanalysed the 5' RACE reads using MiXCR and keeps one entry per CDR3 protein. Seen here are about 640,000 distinct CDR3 sequences, around three fifths observed once, and the top ten hold roughly 34%. The CDR3 is 12 amino acids. The germline V gene encodes CDR1 ENHRY and CDR2 SYGVKD. This sample is drawn from a study of blood T cells in healthy people across ages. Study-level findings and limits: Observed TCR beta diversity per million T cells went down as age went up. This fall followed a roughly linear course with age.

The chain carries TRBV10-3 and TRBJ2-7; no clear D. The clonotype originates from a man in his fifties or sixties in good health. Sequencing used blood. This CDR3 reads CATSGSSYEQYF. CDR3 in DNA: TGTGCCACCAGTGGAAGTTCCTACGAGCAGTACTTC.